This passage covers 16 T cell receptor beta chains from one sample sequenced in a study of blood T cell repertoires in COVID-19. Assay: immunoSEQ multiplex PCR; the TCRdb copy retains only in-frame clones and omits some. Of 250,000 or so clones in the sample, 75% to 90% were seen once. The specimen was peripheral blood. These receptors originate from a woman in her thirties with active or convalescent COVID-19.

The CDR3 is CASSLRLAGGSSSYNEQFF. In nucleotides, the CDR3 is TGTGCCAGCAGTTTAAGACTAGCGGGGGGGTCAAGCTCCTACAATGAGCAGTTCTTC. The chain is built from TRBV27 and TRBJ2-1, with TRBD2 identical over 14 bases. This CDR3 contains 19 residues. The germline V gene encodes CDR1 MNHEY and CDR2 SMNVEV (reference sequence). V lost 2 bases and J lost 0; bases outside the gene matches: 6.

The rearrangement joins TRBV28 to TRBJ2-6, with 7 bases lining up with TRBD1. With 6 bases clipped from V and 2 bases from J, the junction kept 4 bases outside the gene matches. The CDR3 covers 15 residues. Germline CDR1 and CDR2: MDHEN and SYDVKM. The CDR3, as DNA: TGTGCCAGCAGCCCAACAGGGGCTGGGGCCAACGTCCTGACTTTC. Its protein is CASSPTGAGANVLTF.

The genes are TRBV27 and TRBJ1-1; D perhaps matches TRBD1 (6 bases). The CDR3 has 15 amino acids. Trimming pared 5 bases from V and 2 bases from J, leaving 15 bases between. Germline V gives CDR1 MNHEY, CDR2 SMNVEV (reference sequence). The CDR3 sequence is CASSEGGGPNTEAFF. Here the CDR3 DNA reads TGTGCCAGCAGTGAGGGCGGGGGCCCCAACACTGAAGCTTTCTTT.

The V and J genes are TRBV4-1 and TRBJ1-2; D may be TRBD1 (6 bases). V lost 4 bases and J 3 bases, leaving 18 bases between the germline ends. CDR1 and CDR2 from the germline V gene are MGHRA and YSYEKL. This CDR3 region has 16 residues. CDR3 bases: TGCGCCAGCAGCCCGCCCCCAGGGGCAGGGGACTATGGCTACACCTTC. Translating it yields CASSPPPGAGDYGYTF.

The V call is TRBV4-2, the J call TRBJ2-1, with 7 bases fitting TRBD2. The CDR3 totals 16 residues. Germline V gene sequence: CDR1 LGHNA, CDR2 YNFKEQ. V lost 1 base and J lost 10; bases outside the gene matches: 13. The CDR3 sequence is CASSQGPAGPLGEQFF. The CDR3 coding sequence is TGTGCCAGCAGCCAAGGCCCAGCGGGGCCCTTAGGAGAGCAGTTCTTC.

A single count supports this clone. J is TRBJ2-1 and V is TRBV6-6, with D possibly TRBD1 on 5 matching bases. Germline CDR1 is MNHNY and CDR2 is SVGAGI (reference sequence). This CDR3 has 15 residues. V was shortened by 2 bases and J by 5 bases, with 13 bases between the two germline ends. The CDR3 coding sequence is TGTGCCAGCAGTTACAGGGGATCCTATAACAATGAGCAGTTCTTC. Translated: CASSYRGSYNNEQFF.

The gene calls are TRBV12-3 or TRBV12-4 and TRBJ1-1, with D tentatively TRBD1 (6 bases). The CDR3 contains 12 residues. The V end lost 8 bases, the J end lost 10 bases, and 17 bases lay between the germline ends. The CDR3 spells CASGGQGLVAFF. CDR3 DNA sequence: TGTGCCAGCGGCGGCCAGGGGCTGGTAGCTTTCTTT.

On this clone: This likely reflects a read error, since a far larger clone is one base away. The CDR3 DNA reads as TGTGCCAGCAGCTTAGCAGGGGCAGGAAACACCATATATTTT. It yields the protein CASSLAGAGNTIYF. The V and J genes are TRBV7-2 and TRBJ1-3, with D tentatively TRBD1 (5 bases). The ends were cut back, 0 bases at V and 4 bases at J, with 7 bases in the middle. This CDR3 has 14 residues. The germline gives CDR1 SGHTA, CDR2 FQGNSA.

V is TRBV25-1 and J is TRBJ1-1; 11 bases fit TRBD1. Germline assignment: CDR1 MGHDK and CDR2 SYGVNS. The CDR3 is 15 residues long. With 3 bases clipped from V and 1 base from J, the junction kept 1 base outside the gene matches. The CDR3 region is CASSEDRGRNTEAFF. Here the CDR3 DNA reads TGTGCCAGCAGTGAGGACAGGGGGCGGAACACTGAAGCTTTCTTT.

Only one count was recorded for this clone. The chain couples TRBV10-3 to TRBJ2-2; 7 nucleotides align to TRBD2. Germline V lookup: CDR1 ENHRY, CDR2 SYGVKD. This CDR3 is built from 15 residues. Trimming at V came to 8 bases and at J to 4 bases, leaving 10 bases not matched to a gene. Here the CDR3 DNA reads TGTGCCATCGCCCCAGGACTAGTGAGCACCGGGGAGCTGTTTTTT. Residues: CAIAPGLVSTGELFF.

The V gene is TRBV4-3, the J gene TRBJ2-7, with 12 bases lining up with TRBD2. The CDR3 loop spans 16 amino acids. V trimming: 0 bases; J trimming: 12 bases; junction bases outside the gene matches: 12. CDR1 and CDR2 from the germline V gene are LGHNA and YSLEER. This CDR3 is CASSQDTTSGGSPLYF. Written as DNA, the CDR3 is TGCGCCAGCAGCCAAGATACTACTAGCGGGGGGTCACCACTGTACTTC.

V is TRBV29-1 and J is TRBJ2-5; 9 bases are shared with TRBD2. Looked up from germline, CDR1 is SQVTM and CDR2 is ANQGSEA. V trimming: 6 bases; J trimming: 5 bases; junction bases outside the gene matches: 4. This CDR3 is 12 amino acids long. CDR3 nucleotide sequence: TGCAGCGTGCGGGGGGGCGGTGAGACCCAGTACTTC. This sequence encodes CSVRGGGETQYF.

V is TRBV4-2 and J is TRBJ1-4; D is ambiguous. The germline V gene has CDR1 LGHNA and CDR2 YNFKEQ. Trimming removed 1 base from V and 8 bases from J, with 8 bases in between. The CDR3 runs 13 residues. As DNA, the CDR3 is TGTGCCAGCAGCCAAGTAGCCGGGGAAAAACTGTTTTTT. Its protein is CASSQVAGEKLFF.

This chain uses TRBV11-3 with TRBJ2-1; weak D call: TRBD1 (6 bases). The germline V gene encodes CDR1 SGHNT and CDR2 YENEEA. This CDR3 has 14 amino acids. Trimming stripped 1 base from V and 2 bases from J, with 6 bases between. For the CDR3, the DNA is TGTGCCAGCAGCTTAGGGGACACCTACAATGAGCAGTTCTTC. This codes for CASSLGDTYNEQFF.

V gene TRBV9 combines with J gene TRBJ2-1; 7 bases agree with TRBD2. V shed 7 bases and J 0 bases; nucleotides not matched to a gene: 4. CDR1 is SGDLS, CDR2 YYNGEE, per germline. There are 14 residues in the CDR3. CDR3 amino acids: CASGGLPSYNEQFF. The CDR3 bases are TGTGCCAGCGGGGGACTACCCTCCTACAATGAGCAGTTCTTC.

The CDR3 here is CASSYYRGEAFF. The CDR3, as DNA: TGCGCCAGCAGCTACTACAGGGGTGAAGCTTTCTTT. The gene calls are TRBV4-3 and TRBJ1-1; the match to TRBD1 covers 7 bases. Trimming took 5 bases from V and 7 from J; bases not matched to a gene: 4. This CDR3 region has 12 residues. The germline V gene has CDR1 LGHNA and CDR2 YSLEER.